The 20 T cell receptor beta chains listed next were all sequenced from one sample in a study of CD8+ T cells in alopecia areata (dated by TCRdb to the late 2010s). Libraries were constructed by the immunoSEQ multiplex PCR assay. For TCR sequencing, RNA was extracted from every sample and reverse transcribed into cDNA to serve as template. This is the immuneACCESS table as TCRdb keeps it, with only in-frame sequences that have V and J called. A part of the clones is gone; compared with another copy, unresolved V genes explain less than half, and the rest is unexplained. The sample records 150,000 to 200,000 clones, around 58% of which are singletons. The top ten constitute approximately 16% of the sample. The treatment or condition label here, explained by the study, means: oral pan-JAK inhibitor, 5-10 mg twice daily. Specimen: CD4+ T cells sorted from blood, collected between weeks 55 and 65, from a patient treated with tofacitinib. Receptor source: a human donor with alopecia areata.

This sequence joins TRBV18 and TRBJ2-3; TRBD1 matches at 7 bases. The germline V gene encodes CDR1 KGHSH and CDR2 LQKENI. The CDR3 is 14 amino acids. V lost 3 bases, J lost 3 bases, and 3 bases stayed unmatched. CDR3 residues: CASSPRQGTDTQYF. CDR3 nucleotide sequence: TGTGCCAGCTCACCCCGACAGGGTACAGATACGCAGTATTTT.

The table lists this clone with a few counts. The rearrangement uses TRBV5-4 and TRBJ1-1; D gene uncertain. Germline V gene data show CDR1 as SGHNT and CDR2 as YYREEE (reference sequence). With 0 bases removed from V and 0 bases from J, the gap between germline ends came to 3 bases. The CDR3 has 13 residues. The CDR3 region is CASSLAVNTEAFF. As DNA, the CDR3 is TGTGCCAGCAGCTTGGCAGTGAACACTGAAGCTTTCTTT.

V usage is TRBV11-3 and J usage is TRBJ2-7, with 12 bases matching TRBD2. Germline trimming cut 5 bases from V and 9 bases from J; bases unmatched to any gene: 8. CDR1 and CDR2 (germline): SGHNT, YENEEA. The CDR3 has 14 amino acids. This CDR3 is CASSNWTSGESQYF. The CDR3 DNA reads as TGTGCCAGCAGCAACTGGACTAGCGGGGAATCGCAGTACTTC. Full variable domain (rest looked up from reference TRBV11-3 and TRBJ2-7): EAGVVQSPRYKIIEKKQPVAFWCNPISGHNTLYWYLQNLGQGPELLIRYENEEAVDDSQLPKDRFSAERLKGVDSTLKIQPAELGDSAVYLCASSNWTSGESQYFGPGTRLTVT.

This clone was counted only a few times. V gene TRBV30 combines with J gene TRBJ2-3, with D unclear. The ends were cut back, 0 bases at V and 10 bases at J, with 20 bases in the middle. The CDR3 has 15 residues. Germline V gene sequence: CDR1 GTSNPN, CDR2 SVGIG (reference sequence). The CDR3 DNA follows: TGTGCCTGGAGTGTACTGGGCGGCGGCGGAGTCGCGCAGTATTTT. Its protein is CAWSVLGGGGVAQYF.

The chain is built from TRBV29-1 and TRBJ1-2; D not certain. The V gene lost 3 bases and the J gene lost 8 bases, with 7 bases spanning the gap. CDR3 size: 10 residues. Germline lookup yields CDR1 SQVTM and CDR2 ANQGSEA. The CDR3 bases are TGCAGCGTTGATCTGCAGGGCTACACCTTC. Its translation is CSVDLQGYTF.

The chain uses TRBV18 and TRBJ1-6; no clear D gene. Germline CDR1 reads KGHSH; CDR2 reads LQKENI. With 4 bases removed from V and 7 bases from J, the gap between germline ends came to 5 bases. CDR3 length: 12 amino acids. The CDR3 loop reads CASSLRNSPLHF. The CDR3 coding sequence is TGTGCCAGCTCACTTCGGAATTCACCCCTCCACTTT.

There are a few counts of this clone. The chain is built from TRBV19 and TRBJ1-5; 7 bases map to TRBD1. V lost 3 bases, J lost 4 bases, and 3 bases stayed unmatched. Germline CDR1 LNHDA, CDR2 SQIVND (reference sequence). The CDR3 extends over 14 amino acids. The CDR3 region has the DNA TGTGCCAGTAGTATGAGGGACAGTAATCAGCCCCAGCATTTT. It specifies CASSMRDSNQPQHF.

This clone was seen a handful of times. The chain is built from TRBV2 and TRBJ1-1; unclear D gene. With 6 bases removed from V and 1 base from J, the gap between germline ends came to 9 bases. This CDR3 is built from 13 residues. CDR1 and CDR2 (germline): SNHLY, FYNNEI. CDR3 region: CASRAGRNTEAFF. In DNA, the CDR3 is TGTGCCAGCAGAGCAGGCAGGAACACTGAAGCTTTCTTT. The full variable domain, its missing parts supplied by reference TRBV2 and TRBJ1-1, is EPEVTQTPSHQVTQMGQEVILRCVPISNHLYFYWYRQILGQKVEFLVSFYNNEISEKSEIFDDQFSVERPDGSNFTLKIRSTKLEDSAMYFCASRAGRNTEAFFGQGTRLTVV.

The chain is built from TRBV5-1 and TRBJ1-2; no clear D gene. Trimming stripped 0 bases from V and 8 bases from J, with 8 bases between. Germline CDR1 and CDR2: SGHRS and YFSETQ. The CDR3 runs 12 residues. CDR3 sequence reads: CASSLDQRGYTF. The CDR3 bases are TGCGCCAGCAGCTTGGACCAAAGAGGCTACACCTTC. Based on the CDR3 plus reference TRBV5-1 and TRBJ1-2, the full variable domain is KAGVTQTPRYLIKTRGQQVTLSCSPISGHRSVSWYQQTPGQGLQFLFEYFSETQRNKGNFPGRFSGRQFSNSRSEMNVSTLELGDSALYLCASSLDQRGYTFGSGTRLTVV.

This clone was seen only a few times. The chain carries TRBV30 and TRBJ1-6; 7 bases are a match to TRBD1. The CDR3 covers 13 residues. The ends lost 5 bases at V and 8 bases at J; junction bases unmatched: 6. CDR1 is GTSNPN, CDR2 SVGIG, per germline (reference sequence). The CDR3 DNA is TGTGCCTGGGACCGACAGGGAGATTCACCCCTCCACTTT. This gives the protein CAWDRQGDSPLHF.

The chain is built from TRBV29-1 and TRBJ1-1; the match to TRBD1 covers 7 bases. The germline V gene has CDR1 SQVTM and CDR2 ANQGSEA. V lost 7 bases to trimming and J lost 1 base; unmatched junction nucleotides: 6. This CDR3 region has 13 residues. The chain's CDR3 is CSGTTGSNTEAFF. CDR3 nucleotides: TGCAGCGGTACGACAGGGTCGAACACTGAAGCTTTCTTT. The full variable domain, rest sourced from reference TRBV29-1 and TRBJ1-1, is SAVISQKPSRDICQRGTSLTIQCQVDSQVTMMFWYRQQPGQSLTLIATANQGSEATYESGFVIDKFPISRPNLTFSTLTVSNMSPEDSSIYLCSGTTGSNTEAFFGQGTRLTVV.

In its sample, this clone was seen once. This rearrangement joins TRBV4-1 to TRBJ1-2, with 11 bases lining up with TRBD1. The germline CDR1 and CDR2 sequences are MGHRA and YSYEKL. The CDR3 runs 15 residues. V gave up 2 bases and J gave up 3 bases; unmatched junction bases: 2. CDR3 DNA sequence: TGCGCCAGCAGCCAACCGGGACAGGGGGACTATGGCTACACCTTC. Its translation: CASSQPGQGDYGYTF.

The gene calls are TRBV4-2 and TRBJ2-5, with 11 bases lining up with TRBD2. Losses at the gene ends were 1 base for V and 5 bases for J; bases not matched to a gene: 6. The CDR3 runs 16 residues. CDR1 LGHNA and CDR2 YNFKEQ come from the germline V gene. CDR3 protein: CASSQVASGGWETQYF. The CDR3 DNA sequence: TGTGCCAGCAGCCAAGTGGCTAGCGGGGGGTGGGAGACCCAGTACTTC.

This clone was observed a handful of times. The rearrangement links TRBV29-1 to TRBJ2-5, with a possible D match to TRBD2 (6 bases). This CDR3 has 12 residues. Germline CDR1 is SQVTM and CDR2 is ANQGSEA. V was trimmed by 7 bases and J by 5 bases, leaving 14 bases between them. The CDR3 region has the DNA TGCAGCGCCCACCCGGGAGAGGAGACCCAGTACTTC. It encodes CSAHPGEETQYF.

This chain joins TRBV29-1 and TRBJ2-3; 11 bases are a match to TRBD2. Trimming removed 6 bases from V and 9 bases from J; junction bases left unmatched: 11. Germline CDR1 reads SQVTM; CDR2 reads ANQGSEA. The CDR3 consists of 14 residues. The CDR3 here is CSVDPGTSGRTQYF. In DNA form, the CDR3 reads TGCAGCGTGGATCCCGGGACTAGCGGTCGGACGCAGTATTTT.

The chain links TRBV18 to TRBJ2-3; D perhaps matches TRBD2 (5 bases). Looked up from germline, CDR1 is KGHSH and CDR2 is LQKENI. Trimming left V 3 bases short and J 0 bases short, with 7 bases between. CDR3 length: 14 amino acids. Here the CDR3 reads CASSPTGSTDTQYF. The DNA of the CDR3 is TGTGCCAGCTCACCTACGGGAAGCACAGATACGCAGTATTTT.

CDR3 in amino acids: CASSSPPYEQYF. CDR3 nucleotides: TGTGCCAGCAGCTCGCCCCCCTACGAGCAGTACTTC. The V and J genes are TRBV7-6 and TRBJ2-7, with unresolved D. V gave up 4 bases and J gave up 2 bases, with 6 bases separating them. CDR1 SGHVS and CDR2 FNYEAQ come from the germline V gene. The CDR3 sequence is 12 residues long.

This clone was counted a few times. The chain joins TRBV29-1 to TRBJ2-1; 10 bases fit TRBD1. This CDR3 has 13 amino acids. J was trimmed by 8 bases and V by 4 bases; bases with no gene match: 5. Germline CDR1 reads SQVTM; CDR2 reads ANQGSEA. The CDR3 region has the DNA TGCAGCGTTGCCCGGACAGGGGGGCATGAGCAGTTCTTC. This codes for CSVARTGGHEQFF.

The chain couples TRBV7-9 to TRBJ2-7, with D possibly matching TRBD1 (6 bases). Per germline, CDR1 SEHNR and CDR2 FQNEAQ (reference sequence). The V gene lost 1 base and the J gene lost 6 bases, with 10 bases spanning the gap. CDR3 length: 13 amino acids. The CDR3 DNA sequence: TGTGCCAGCAGCTTAGAAACAGGGATCGAGCAGTACTTC. It specifies CASSLETGIEQYF.

J is TRBJ2-4 and V is TRBV2; 9 bases align to TRBD1. The CDR3 runs to 14 residues. The V gene end was trimmed by 4 bases and the J gene end by 4 bases; junction bases not matched to a gene: 2. The V gene's germline CDR1 is SNHLY and CDR2 FYNNEI. The CDR3 sequence is CASSVGQGKNIQYF. Written as DNA, the CDR3 is TGTGCCAGCAGTGTCGGACAGGGGAAAAACATTCAGTACTTC.